One and the same sample provided the 28 T cell receptor beta chains below, sequenced in a study of shared clonotypes between healthy human individuals. This table comes from immunoSEQ multiplex PCR, and its TCRdb copy is limited to in-frame clones, with some not included. The profile covers millions of clones, with around nine tenths appearing a single time and around 0.15% taken by the ten largest. The sample comprised naive CD4+ T cells sorted from blood. The subset denotes: CD45RA+ positively selected. The receptors were gathered from a young man in good health.

This rearrangement joins TRBV19 to TRBJ1-5; 9 bases are a match to TRBD1. Trimming cost V 10 bases and J 4 bases; bases outside gene matches: 11. The germline gives CDR1 LNHDA, CDR2 SQIVND (reference sequence). The CDR3 loop spans 15 amino acids. This CDR3 reads CATGPPGQGNQPQHF. DNA for the CDR3: TGTGCCACAGGACCTCCCGGACAGGGGAATCAGCCCCAGCATTTT.

This clone came up once. This chain links TRBV20-1 with TRBJ2-7; TRBD1 is a possible D gene (5 bases). The V and J ends lost 2 bases and 8 bases respectively, with 10 bases between them. The CDR3 runs to 11 residues. The germline V gene encodes CDR1 DFQATT and CDR2 SNEGSKA (reference sequence). The CDR3 sequence: CSARTRQKQYF. The CDR3, as DNA: TGCAGTGCTAGAACTCGACAGAAGCAGTACTTC.

The chain has TRBV7-2 and TRBJ1-3; D unclear. The CDR3 is 16 residues long. V lost 5 bases to trimming and J lost 0 bases, with 14 bases between them. Germline CDR1 and CDR2: SGHTA and FQGNSA. Here the CDR3 reads CASSAVAGVSGNTIYF. In nucleotides, the CDR3 is TGTGCCAGCAGCGCAGTTGCAGGAGTCTCTGGAAACACCATATATTTT.

The chain carries TRBV6-1 and TRBJ2-3; TRBD2 matches 10 bases. This CDR3 is 13 amino acids long. Losses at the gene ends were 7 bases for V and 7 bases for J; bases not matched to a gene: 5. Looked up from germline, CDR1 is MNHNS and CDR2 is SASEGT. The chain's CDR3 is CASIASGRYTQYF. The CDR3 region has the DNA TGTGCCAGCATAGCTAGCGGGAGATATACGCAGTATTTT.

The V and J genes are TRBV29-1 and TRBJ2-5; tentative D call: TRBD1 (7 bases). CDR3 length: 16 residues. Trimming left V 0 bases short and J 5 bases short, with 19 bases between. The germline V gene has CDR1 SQVTM and CDR2 ANQGSEA. The CDR3: CSVEEYWTGGFETQYF. CDR3 in DNA: TGCAGCGTTGAAGAGTATTGGACAGGAGGGTTTGAGACCCAGTACTTC. Full variable domain (missing parts from reference TRBV29-1 and TRBJ2-5): SAVISQKPSRDICQRGTSLTIQCQVDSQVTMMFWYRQQPGQSLTLIATANQGSEATYESGFVIDKFPISRPNLTFSTLTVSNMSPEDSSIYLCSVEEYWTGGFETQYFGPGTRLLVL.

A note on this clone: In the same sample, other DNA sequences code for this CDR3. V usage is TRBV6-5 and J usage is TRBJ2-1; 12 nucleotides align to TRBD2. The CDR3 loop spans 16 amino acids. J gave up 3 bases and V 2 bases, and 2 bases lay outside the gene matches. CDR1 MNHEY and CDR2 SVGAGI come from the germline V gene. CDR3 sequence reads: CASSYGLAGIYNEQFF. The CDR3 DNA follows: TGTGCCAGCAGTTACGGACTAGCGGGAATCTACAATGAGCAGTTCTTC.

Comments on this clone: Other DNA sequences in the same sample also yield this CDR3. The chain has TRBV30 and TRBJ1-5; D remains unclear. The CDR3 consists of 12 residues. Germline CDR1 and CDR2: GTSNPN and SVGIG (reference sequence). V was pared by 5 bases and J by 3 bases, with 8 bases between. CDR3 coding DNA: TGTGCCTGGGGACGGGTCAATCAGCCCCAGCATTTT. Its protein product is CAWGRVNQPQHF.

The table lists this clone with a count of one. J is TRBJ1-6 and V is TRBV2; 8 bases fit TRBD1. V shed 8 bases and J 7 bases; nucleotides not matched to a gene: 4. The CDR3 totals 13 residues. Germline-derived CDR1 and CDR2 are SNHLY and FYNNEI. The CDR3 coding sequence is TGTGCCAGCTCAGACAGGGGAAATTCACCCCTCCACTTT. Amino acids: CASSDRGNSPLHF.

The chain couples TRBV30 to TRBJ1-6, with D possibly being TRBD1 (5 bases). V shed 3 bases and J shed 8 bases, with 11 bases lying between them. This CDR3 has 13 residues. CDR1 and CDR2 from the germline V gene are GTSNPN and SVGIG (reference sequence). The CDR3 DNA follows: TGTGCCTGGAGCGCAGGGTTGGATTCACCCCTCCACTTT. Translating gives CAWSAGLDSPLHF.

The rearrangement links TRBV19 to TRBJ2-6, with TRBD2 matching over 9 bases. From germline, CDR1 is LNHDA and CDR2 SQIVND (reference sequence). V dropped 4 bases and J dropped 4; count of bases not matched to a gene: 11. This CDR3 comprises 18 residues. For the CDR3, the DNA is TGTGCCAGTAGTACCCCACCCGGACTAGCGACCGGGGCCAACGTCCTGACTTTC. It codes for CASSTPPGLATGANVLTF. Supplemented by reference TRBV19 and TRBJ2-6, the full variable domain reads DGGITQSPKYLFRKEGQNVTLSCEQNLNHDAMYWYRQDPGQGLRLIYYSQIVNDFQKGDIAEGYSVSREKKESFPLTVTSAQKNPTAFYLCASSTPPGLATGANVLTFGAGSRLTVL.

The J gene is TRBJ2-3, the V gene TRBV18; TRBD2 matches at 11 bases. The CDR3 is 16 amino acids. With V trimmed by 6 bases and J by 4 bases, 9 bases remained unmatched. In germline, CDR1 is KGHSH, CDR2 LQKENI. This CDR3 reads CASSGPLAGESDTQYF. The CDR3 DNA sequence: TGTGCCAGCTCTGGCCCACTAGCGGGGGAGTCAGATACGCAGTATTTT.

Concerning this clone: The same CDR3 is also encoded by other DNA sequences in this sample. The CDR3 DNA is TGCGCCAGCAGCTTTTTAGGAGGGAGCACAGATACGCAGTATTTT. Protein product: CASSFLGGSTDTQYF. The rearrangement links TRBV5-1 to TRBJ2-3; perhaps TRBD2 as D (6 bases). The CDR3 spans 15 residues. The ends were cut back, 2 bases at V and 0 bases at J, with 10 bases in the middle. CDR1 is SGHRS, CDR2 YFSETQ, per germline.

The chain has TRBV25-1 and TRBJ2-1, with a tentative D call TRBD1 (6 bases). Germline V CDR1 and CDR2: MGHDK, SYGVNS. The ends were cut back, 4 bases at V and 6 bases at J, with 7 bases in the middle. CDR3 length equals 12 residues. The CDR3 nucleotides read TGTGCCAGCAGTGCGACAGGCAATGAGCAGTTCTTC. Amino acid sequence: CASSATGNEQFF.

The rearrangement links TRBV7-2 to TRBJ2-7, with 7 positions matching TRBD2. The germline gives CDR1 SGHTA, CDR2 FQGNSA. The CDR3 covers 15 residues. V gave up 5 bases and J gave up 2 bases; unmatched junction bases: 9. CDR3 in amino acids: CASSQSGNIPYEQYF. The CDR3 region has the DNA TGTGCCAGCAGCCAGAGCGGGAATATACCCTACGAGCAGTACTTC.

The rearrangement links TRBV7-9 to TRBJ1-1; no clear D gene. Germline assignment: CDR1 SEHNR and CDR2 FQNEAQ (reference sequence). The CDR3 is made up of 15 amino acids. V lost 6 bases, J lost 1 base, and 15 bases lay in between. The CDR3 here is CASSSPPRQNTEAFF. CDR3 sequence (DNA): TGTGCCAGCAGTTCCCCCCCCCGTCAGAACACTGAAGCTTTCTTT.

The gene calls are TRBV5-6 and TRBJ2-2; TRBD2 is a possible D gene (6 bases). V was clipped by 4 bases and J by 0 bases, with 13 bases between them. The germline gives CDR1 SGHDT, CDR2 YYEEEE. The CDR3 spans 16 residues. The CDR3 region has the DNA TGTGCCAGCAGCGTGGAGGGTAATTCGAACACCGGGGAGCTGTTTTTT. Translation: CASSVEGNSNTGELFF.

The chain carries TRBV19 and TRBJ1-5, with 9 bases that match TRBD1. This CDR3 contains 17 residues. Trimming at V came to 0 bases and at J to 3 bases, leaving 6 bases not matched to a gene. CDR1 and CDR2 (germline): LNHDA, SQIVND (reference sequence). The CDR3 region is CASSIDRGTGNNQPQHF. CDR3 DNA: TGTGCCAGTAGTATAGATCGAGGGACAGGGAACAATCAGCCCCAGCATTTT.

V and J are TRBV2 and TRBJ2-1; 9 bases line up with TRBD2. CDR3 length: 14 amino acids. Trimming took 11 bases from V and 3 from J; bases not matched to a gene: 8. Germline lookup yields CDR1 SNHLY and CDR2 FYNNEI. The CDR3 DNA reads as TGTGCCTCGATCCCTAGCGGGGACTACAATGAGCAGTTCTTC. The encoded protein is CASIPSGDYNEQFF.

The genes are TRBV6-1 and TRBJ2-5; the match to TRBD2 covers 11 bases. CDR1 is MNHNS and CDR2 is SASEGT in the germline V gene. This CDR3 is 16 amino acids long. Trimming cost V 2 bases and J 4 bases; bases outside gene matches: 6. CDR3 sequence: CASSEYRLAGRETQYF. The CDR3, as DNA: TGTGCCAGCAGTGAATATCGACTAGCGGGAAGAGAGACCCAGTACTTC.

This sequence joins TRBV2 and TRBJ1-5; D remains ambiguous. From germline, CDR1 is SNHLY and CDR2 FYNNEI. V was shortened by 6 bases and J by 4 bases, with 16 bases between the two germline ends. The CDR3 contains 15 residues. This CDR3 reads CASREQPGSNQPQHF. The CDR3 DNA reads TGTGCCAGCAGGGAACAGCCGGGGTCAAATCAGCCCCAGCATTTT.

The genes are TRBV5-1 and TRBJ2-3; 8 positions agree with TRBD2. V lost 2 bases, J lost 4 bases, and 15 bases stayed unmatched. This CDR3 has 18 residues. Germline values: CDR1 SGHRS, CDR2 YFSETQ. CDR3 sequence: CASSFRLRSGVQADTQYF. The CDR3 DNA reads as TGCGCCAGCAGCTTTCGTCTTCGTAGCGGGGTTCAGGCAGATACGCAGTATTTT.

The chain links TRBV5-1 to TRBJ2-3, with 12 positions matching TRBD2. Per germline, CDR1 SGHRS and CDR2 YFSETQ. The CDR3 covers 16 residues. V dropped 1 base and J dropped 6; count of bases not matched to a gene: 6. CDR3 protein: CASSLSSSGGEDTQYF. The CDR3 DNA sequence: TGCGCCAGCAGCTTGTCTTCTAGCGGGGGGGAGGATACGCAGTATTTT.

The V gene is TRBV9, the J gene TRBJ2-2; 7 bases map to TRBD1. J lost 1 base, V lost 5 bases, and 5 bases had no gene match. This CDR3 spans 15 amino acids. CDR1 and CDR2 (germline): SGDLS, YYNGEE. CDR3 amino acids: CASRGTAMNTGELFF. CDR3 DNA sequence: TGTGCCAGCAGGGGGACAGCCATGAACACCGGGGAGCTGTTTTTT.

The chain is built from TRBV6-5 and TRBJ2-7; 8 bases line up with TRBD2. This CDR3 spans 13 amino acids. V dropped 8 bases and J dropped 4; count of bases not matched to a gene: 7. Germline CDR1 MNHEY, CDR2 SVGAGI. The CDR3 DNA reads as TGTGCCAGCCGATCGGGGGGGCCTTACGAGCAGTACTTC. Translation gives CASRSGGPYEQYF.

The genes are TRBV2 and TRBJ2-5; weak D call: TRBD2 (7 bases). Germline V gives CDR1 SNHLY, CDR2 FYNNEI. The CDR3 runs to 15 residues. V was pared by 6 bases and J by 5 bases, with 19 bases between. Written as DNA, the CDR3 is TGTGCCAGCAGGGGGGGGCGCGGGTCTTTGGAGACCCAGTACTTC. Its protein product is CASRGGRGSLETQYF.

V is TRBV5-4 and J is TRBJ2-3; tentatively, D is TRBD1 (5 bases). CDR1 is SGHNT, CDR2 YYREEE, per germline (reference sequence). V was trimmed by 1 base and J by 0 bases, leaving 9 bases between them. CDR3 length: 15 residues. CDR3 coding DNA: TGTGCCAGCAGCTTGATGGGGCCGAGCACAGATACGCAGTATTTT. Its protein product is CASSLMGPSTDTQYF.

Concerning this clone itself: The junction and the germline gene differ at one end; a read error may be behind it. V usage is TRBV5-8 and J usage is TRBJ1-6; D not resolved. This CDR3 comprises 13 residues. Germline-derived CDR1 and CDR2 are SGHTS and YDEGEE. CDR3 coding DNA: TGTGCCAGCAGCTTGTGGTATAGTTCACCCCTCCACTTT. It codes for CASSLWYSSPLHF.

The chain is built from TRBV4-3 and TRBJ2-1, with D possibly being TRBD1 (5 bases). The CDR3 sequence is 15 residues long. V was trimmed by 1 base and J by 0 bases, leaving 7 bases between them. In germline, CDR1 is LGHNA, CDR2 YSLEER. The CDR3 is CASSQAGFSYNEQFF. The CDR3 nucleotides are TGCGCCAGCAGCCAAGCAGGGTTCTCCTACAATGAGCAGTTCTTC.